This TCR beta chain was sequenced for a study of blood T cell repertoires in COVID-19. Assay: immunoSEQ multiplex PCR; the TCRdb copy retains only in-frame clones and omits some. This table holds about 190,000 clones, around 90% found once. This clone was detected only a few times. Germline CDR1 reads ENHRY; CDR2 reads SYGVKD. The CDR3 extends over 15 amino acids. The V end was cut by 4 bases, the J end by 3 bases, with 15 bases between. The specimen was peripheral blood. The origin of this receptor is a man aged 35 to 55 with acute or convalescent COVID-19. V usage is TRBV10-3 and J usage is TRBJ1-1; a possible D gene is TRBD1 (6 bases). CDR3 in DNA: TGTGCCATCAGTGCCGACAGGCTAAGGGACACTGAAGCTTTCTTT. Translating gives CAISADRLRDTEAFF.